This T cell receptor beta chain was sequenced during a study of human T cells and chemical hapten exposure. Study in general: DPC at 2% was the sensitizing agent, placed on about 2 cm by about 2 cm of upper inner arm skin. Doses of diphenylcyclopropenone went to the patients' scalps weekly throughout the approximately 25-week study. Across samples, TCR yields varied, mostly owing to small differences in pooled library volumes.

Findings of the study overall: Sensitizing to DPC left TCRs with a frequency above 1 in 1000 unaltered.

The CDR3 covers 13 residues. V was cut by 2 bases and J by 7 bases, with 9 bases left in between. Germline V lookup: CDR1 SEHNR, CDR2 FQNEAQ (reference sequence). Documented time point: patch test 1, 2 weeks after DPC sensitization. Treatment specified: therapeutic diphenylcyclopropenone sensitization with weekly scalp DPC. TCRdb passed the RACE reads through MiXCR, listing each CDR3 protein once. The sample lists 74,000 or so distinct CDR3 sequences, roughly 12% occurring once. Details on this clonotype: Its antigen remains unidentified.

The rearrangement uses TRBV7-9 and TRBJ1-5, with TRBD1 as a possible D gene (5 bases). This clonotype was sampled from a woman aged 55 to 70 with alopecia areata. Some clones in this sample may be carry-over from other donors' samples. The sequences come from whole blood, collected in connection with sensitization to the hapten diphenylcyclopropenone (DPC). The CDR3 protein is CASSLQGLQPQHF. In nucleotides, the CDR3 is TGTGCCAGCAGCTTACAGGGCTTGCAGCCCCAGCATTTT.